This entry lists 27 T cell receptor beta chains sequenced from one sample in a study of cytomegalovirus exposure and HLA in healthy donors. PCR employed 60 Vbeta and 13 Jbeta primers. Repertoires were generated with immunoSEQ multiplex PCR, while TCRdb's copy carries only in-frame clones and drops some. The sample includes approximately 160,000 clones, 77% of them seen just once. The sample comprised PBMCs. The receptors here all came from a woman under 40 in good health and CMV-seropositive.

This chain uses TRBV7-9 with TRBJ1-2, with a tentative D call TRBD1 (5 bases). The CDR3 loop spans 13 amino acids. Germline V CDR1 and CDR2: SEHNR, FQNEAQ (reference sequence). Trimming removed 5 bases at V and 0 bases at J, with 7 bases between. The CDR3 sequence: CASSKGTNYGYTF. The CDR3 DNA sequence: TGTGCCAGCAGCAAGGGGACTAACTATGGCTACACCTTC.

J is TRBJ2-7 and V is TRBV14, with 11 bases lining up with TRBD2. CDR3 length: 14 residues. J lost 7 bases, V lost 1 base, and 3 bases had no gene match. CDR1 and CDR2 (germline): SGHDN, FVKESK. The CDR3 bases are TGTGCCAGCAGCCAAGGACTAGCGGGATGGGAGCAGTACTTC. Translated: CASSQGLAGWEQYF.

The rearrangement joins TRBV6-1 to TRBJ2-5; 10 positions match TRBD1. The J segment lost 5 bases and the V segment lost 11 bases, leaving 8 bases of the junction unmatched. Germline CDR1 and CDR2: MNHNS and SASEGT. The CDR3 totals 13 residues. Written as DNA, the CDR3 is TGTGCCTCTCAGACAGGGGGCGCCGAGACCCAGTACTTC. This sequence encodes CASQTGGAETQYF.

The V call is TRBV19, the J call TRBJ1-1, with unresolved D. Deletions cut 11 bases from V and 6 bases from J, with 16 bases between. The CDR3 totals 12 residues. The germline gives CDR1 LNHDA, CDR2 SQIVND (reference sequence). The CDR3 DNA reads as TGTGCCGCAAGAGGGCGTTTTGCTGAAGCTTTCTTT. Translated, it gives CAARGRFAEAFF.

This clone was detected only once. The chain is built from TRBV7-9 and TRBJ2-1, with D possibly being TRBD1 (5 bases). The ends were cut back, 8 bases at V and 5 bases at J, with 7 bases in the middle. This CDR3 contains 11 residues. Per the germline V gene, CDR1 is SEHNR and CDR2 is FQNEAQ (reference sequence). This CDR3 is CASPGNNEQFF. CDR3 bases: TGTGCCAGCCCAGGGAACAATGAGCAGTTCTTC.

V gene TRBV2 combines with J gene TRBJ2-7; D is ambiguous. V dropped 5 bases and J dropped 4 bases, with 6 bases sitting between them. This CDR3 region has 11 residues. CDR1 and CDR2 (germline): SNHLY, FYNNEI. The DNA for the CDR3 is TGTGCCAGCAGTCAGGAATACGAGCAGTACTTC. Its protein product is CASSQEYEQYF. Drawing the rest from reference TRBV2 and TRBJ2-7, the complete variable domain is EPEVTQTPSHQVTQMGQEVILRCVPISNHLYFYWYRQILGQKVEFLVSFYNNEISEKSEIFDDQFSVERPDGSNFTLKIRSTKLEDSAMYFCASSQEYEQYFGPGTRLTVT.

This sequence joins TRBV10-3 and TRBJ1-5, with 9 bases aligning to TRBD1. The CDR3 runs 15 residues. With V trimmed by 6 bases and J by 7 bases, 10 bases remained unmatched. In germline, CDR1 is ENHRY, CDR2 SYGVKD. In DNA, the CDR3 is TGTGCCATCAGCTCCCGGGACAGGGTGGGGCAGCCCCAGCATTTT. Its translation: CAISSRDRVGQPQHF.

The chain is built from TRBV5-1 and TRBJ2-1, with a possible D match to TRBD1 (6 bases). The length of the CDR3 is 13 residues. V was clipped by 4 bases and J by 8 bases, with 13 bases between them. CDR1 is SGHRS and CDR2 is YFSETQ in the germline V gene. The CDR3 DNA follows: TGCGCCAGCAGCCCCCTACAGGGTGATGAGCAGTTCTTC. Its protein product is CASSPLQGDEQFF.

V gene TRBV7-7 combines with J gene TRBJ2-1; D ambiguous. The CDR3 consists of 15 residues. CDR1 is SSHAT, CDR2 FNYEAQ, per germline (reference sequence). V lost 5 bases to trimming and J lost 0 bases, with 11 bases between them. The CDR3 spells CASSRDWSSYNEQFF. The DNA for the CDR3 is TGTGCCAGCAGCCGAGACTGGAGCTCCTACAATGAGCAGTTCTTC.

V usage is TRBV27 and J usage is TRBJ2-3; 15 bases are shared with TRBD2. This CDR3 contains 18 residues. Germline CDR1 MNHEY, CDR2 SMNVEV (reference sequence). The trim removed 4 bases at V and 3 bases at J, leaving 8 bases unmatched. The CDR3 sequence: CASSSGLAGGAWTDTQYF. The CDR3 DNA is TGTGCCAGCAGTTCGGGACTAGCGGGAGGTGCTTGGACAGATACGCAGTATTTT.

This clone was seen a few times. This chain uses TRBV19 with TRBJ1-2, with D maybe TRBD1 (5 bases). The germline gives CDR1 LNHDA, CDR2 SQIVND (reference sequence). V lost 1 base and J 3 bases, leaving 9 bases between the germline ends. The CDR3 consists of 14 residues. The CDR3 DNA reads TGTGCCAGTAGTATAGCGGGGGAGGACTATGGCTACACCTTC. Translated, it gives CASSIAGEDYGYTF.

The count of this clone is one. The chain combines TRBV6-5 with TRBJ2-3; D remains unclear. The V gene's germline CDR1 is MNHEY and CDR2 SVGAGI. Trimming removed 4 bases at V and 0 bases at J, with 14 bases between. This CDR3 spans 16 amino acids. CDR3 coding DNA: TGTGCCAGCAGTTCCTCGACTTTGGCTAGCACAGATACGCAGTATTTT. Its protein is CASSSSTLASTDTQYF.

The V call is TRBV10-3, the J call TRBJ2-7, with 7 bases fitting TRBD1. CDR1 ENHRY and CDR2 SYGVKD come from the germline V gene. This CDR3 contains 11 residues. V lost 11 bases, J lost 6 bases, and 7 bases stayed unmatched. CDR3 loop: CASRDSREQYF. CDR3 DNA: TGTGCCTCCAGGGACAGTCGCGAGCAGTACTTC.

This clone was picked up a small number of times. V and J are TRBV6-6 and TRBJ1-1; D gene unclear. Germline V gene sequence: CDR1 MNHNY, CDR2 SVGAGI (reference sequence). The CDR3 sequence is 15 residues long. The V and J ends lost 6 bases and 1 base respectively, with 15 bases between them. The chain's CDR3 is CASRSTSGENTEAFF. For the CDR3, the DNA is TGTGCCAGCAGGTCCACCTCCGGGGAGAACACTGAAGCTTTCTTT.

This clone was counted once. The V call is TRBV15, the J call TRBJ1-4, with D maybe TRBD1 (5 bases). V was clipped by 4 bases and J by 7 bases, with 19 bases between them. Germline V lookup: CDR1 LNHNV, CDR2 YYDKDF (reference sequence). The CDR3 contains 16 residues. As DNA, the CDR3 is TGTGCCACCAGCACCCGGATAAGGCAGGGTGGTGAAAAACTGTTTTTT. Amino acid sequence: CATSTRIRQGGEKLFF. The complete variable domain, with remaining parts taken from reference TRBV15 and TRBJ1-4, reads DAMVIQNPRYQVTQFGKPVTLSCSQTLNHNVMYWYQQKSSQAPKLLFHYYDKDFNNEADTPDNFQSRRPNTSFCFLDIRSPGLGDTAMYLCATSTRIRQGGEKLFFGSGTQLSVL.

The rearrangement uses TRBV4-1 and TRBJ2-1, with D perhaps TRBD2 (5 bases). V shed 4 bases and J shed 0 bases, with 10 bases lying between them. The CDR3 runs to 15 residues. Germline CDR1 reads MGHRA; CDR2 reads YSYEKL. The CDR3 loop is CASSLRGSSYNEQFF. CDR3 bases: TGCGCCAGCAGCCTACGGGGTAGCTCCTACAATGAGCAGTTCTTC.

V usage is TRBV25-1 and J usage is TRBJ1-5, with TRBD1 matching 7 bases. CDR1 and CDR2 from the germline V gene are MGHDK and SYGVNS. The CDR3 length is 12 residues. V was pared by 5 bases and J by 7 bases, with 2 bases of the junction left unmatched. CDR3: CASSTGEQPQHF. CDR3 sequence (DNA): TGTGCCAGCAGTACAGGGGAACAGCCCCAGCATTTT.

V and J are TRBV6-1 and TRBJ1-1; 7 bases are a match to TRBD1. J was trimmed by 4 bases and V by 6 bases; bases with no gene match: 5. Germline CDR1 and CDR2: MNHNS and SASEGT. The CDR3 has 13 residues. CDR3 nucleotide sequence: TGTGCCAGCAGCCAGACAGGGTTCACTGAAGCTTTCTTT. Residues: CASSQTGFTEAFF.

V gene TRBV9 combines with J gene TRBJ2-3; 9 bases are shared with TRBD1. With V trimmed by 1 base and J by 6 bases, 3 bases remained unmatched. Germline-derived CDR1 and CDR2 are SGDLS and YYNGEE. The CDR3 covers 14 residues. The CDR3 DNA reads as TGTGCCAGCAGCGTATTTACAGGGGGCGATACGCAGTATTTT. Its translation: CASSVFTGGDTQYF.

This chain connects TRBV7-2 to TRBJ2-3; TRBD1 matches 11 bases. CDR3 length: 16 residues. V trimming: 5 bases; J trimming: 5 bases; junction bases outside the gene matches: 9. Germline V gene lookup returns CDR1 SGHTA and CDR2 FQGNSA. CDR3 residues: CASSIAGTGGVDTQYF. CDR3 coding DNA: TGTGCCAGCAGCATCGCCGGGACAGGGGGTGTAGATACGCAGTATTTT.

This chain connects TRBV6-5 to TRBJ1-5; 7 bases fit TRBD1. CDR3 size: 15 residues. Germline-derived CDR1 and CDR2 are MNHEY and SVGAGI. V lost 6 bases to trimming and J lost 2 bases; unmatched junction nucleotides: 7. CDR3 DNA sequence: TGTGCCAGCAGCACTGACAGGGCCCGCAATCAGCCCCAGCATTTT. It translates to CASSTDRARNQPQHF.

The chain links TRBV5-1 to TRBJ1-4, with 7 bases that match TRBD1. The CDR3 totals 16 residues. V shed 3 bases, J shed 5 bases, and the junction held 10 bases outside the gene matches. Looked up from germline, CDR1 is SGHRS and CDR2 is YFSETQ. This CDR3 reads CASSSPGGTENEKLFF. The CDR3, as DNA: TGCGCCAGCAGCTCCCCAGGCGGGACAGAAAATGAAAAACTGTTTTTT.

This sequence joins TRBV19 and TRBJ2-1, with D possibly TRBD1 on 6 matching bases. Germline CDR1 is LNHDA and CDR2 is SQIVND (reference sequence). V gave up 6 bases and J gave up 0 bases, with 12 bases separating them. There are 15 residues in the CDR3. The CDR3 bases are TGTGCCAGTAGCGACAGGCAACGCTCCTACAATGAGCAGTTCTTC. Protein sequence: CASSDRQRSYNEQFF.

The V and J genes are TRBV18 and TRBJ2-3; TRBD2 aligns across 11 bases. The CDR3 is 15 amino acids. Trimming cost V 4 bases and J 4 bases; bases outside gene matches: 4. Germline CDR1 is KGHSH and CDR2 is LQKENI. CDR3 bases: TGTGCCAGCTCACAACCGGGACTAGCGGCAGATACGCAGTATTTT. Translation: CASSQPGLAADTQYF. Based on the CDR3 plus reference TRBV18 and TRBJ2-3, the full variable domain is NAGVMQNPRHLVRRRGQEARLRCSPMKGHSHVYWYRQLPEEGLKFMVYLQKENIIDESGMPKERFSAEFPKEGPSILRIQQVVRGDSAAYFCASSQPGLAADTQYFGPGTRLTVL.

The rearrangement links TRBV7-6 to TRBJ2-2, with D tentatively TRBD2 (6 bases). The CDR3 is 16 amino acids. Germline V CDR1 and CDR2: SGHVS, FNYEAQ. Trimming took off 1 base at V and 5 bases at J, with 14 bases between the two ends. The CDR3 sequence is CASSLGASASTGELFF. The CDR3 DNA follows: TGTGCCAGCAGCTTAGGGGCTAGCGCCTCAACCGGGGAGCTGTTTTTT.

The gene calls are TRBV6-5 and TRBJ2-7; D possibly corresponds to TRBD1 (5 bases). V lost 4 bases and J 6 bases, leaving 22 bases between the germline ends. Germline V gives CDR1 MNHEY, CDR2 SVGAGI. The CDR3 is 16 amino acids. CDR3 nucleotide sequence: TGTGCCAGCAGTTTCACCGGCGAAAGTGGGGCCTCCGAGCAGTACTTC. Its translation is CASSFTGESGASEQYF.

The V and J genes are TRBV9 and TRBJ2-1; no definite D call. Trimming took 0 bases from V and 2 from J, leaving 9 bases between them. The CDR3 has 15 amino acids. Germline V lookup: CDR1 SGDLS, CDR2 YYNGEE. The DNA for the CDR3 is TGTGCCAGCAGCGTAGGTAGCAACACCTACAATGAGCAGTTCTTC. Translation: CASSVGSNTYNEQFF.